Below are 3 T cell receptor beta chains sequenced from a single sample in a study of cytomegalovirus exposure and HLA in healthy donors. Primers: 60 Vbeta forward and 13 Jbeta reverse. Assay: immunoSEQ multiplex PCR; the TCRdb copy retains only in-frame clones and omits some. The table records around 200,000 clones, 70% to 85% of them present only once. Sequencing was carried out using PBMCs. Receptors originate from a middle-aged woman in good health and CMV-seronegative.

CDR3 residues: CASSLEQLTNTGELFF. The CDR3 coding sequence is TGTGCCAGCAGCTTGGAGCAACTCACGAACACCGGGGAGCTGTTTTTT. The genes are TRBV7-2 and TRBJ2-2; no clear D. In germline, CDR1 is SGHTA, CDR2 FQGNSA. Trimming took off 3 bases at V and 0 bases at J, with 11 bases between the two ends. This CDR3 comprises 16 residues.

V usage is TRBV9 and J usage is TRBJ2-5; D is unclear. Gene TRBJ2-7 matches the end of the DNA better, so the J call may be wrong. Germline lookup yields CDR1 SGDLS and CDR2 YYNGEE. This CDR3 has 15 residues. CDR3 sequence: CASSVGNRDDYEQYF. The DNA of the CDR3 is TGTGCCAGCAGCGTAGGAAATAGAGATGACTACGAGCAGTACTTC.

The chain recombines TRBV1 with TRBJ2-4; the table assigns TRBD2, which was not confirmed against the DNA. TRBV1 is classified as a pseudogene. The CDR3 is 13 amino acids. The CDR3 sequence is CTTQRGSKNIQYF. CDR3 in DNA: TGCACCACCCAAAGAGGGAGCAAAAACATTCAGTACTTC.